Here is one TCR beta chain with its context. What it binds is unknown. This specimen comes from a study of CXCR3-negative and CXCR3-positive naive CD8 T cells. Turning to the study itself: With about 1.5 +/- 0.3 million reads per library, the TRB reads numbered around 140 million in total. Overall study results and limits: Similar TRBV-TRBJ usage was seen in naive cells (both CXCR3-negative and CXCR3-positive), but memory cells differed. Each naive subset displayed comparably high diversity, whereas memory CD8+ cells displayed much lower diversity.

Every CD8+ subset sample held a few hundred thousand flow-sorted cells, done in triplicate. Preparation of TRB cDNA libraries relied on 5' RACE carrying UMI labels. TCRdb reworked the 5' RACE reads into one entry per CDR3 protein, no DNA. This table holds 45,000 to 65,000 distinct CDR3 sequences. Germline CDR1 is MNHEY and CDR2 is SVGAGI. The CDR3 is made up of 14 amino acids. Specimen: memory CD8+ T cells from blood. The chain carries TRBV6-5 and TRBJ2-2; the D gene TCRdb calls, TRBD1, cannot be checked with no DNA. The origin of this receptor is a human donor in good health. Some clones in this sample may be carry-over from other donors' samples. CDR3: CASSRDSETGELFF.